Given below is one T cell receptor (beta chain) in context. The method was immunoSEQ multiplex PCR; TCRdb's version includes in-frame clones alone and lacks a portion of them. The data show roughly 70,000 clones, less than 75% seen once. This specimen belongs to a study of blood T cell repertoires in COVID-19. Study background: The study drew acute and convalescent COVID-19 samples from the United States, Italy and Spain.

The CDR3 spans 16 residues. Trimming cost V 7 bases and J 7 bases, with 23 bases left between them. The germline V gene has CDR1 MDHEN and CDR2 SYDVKM. This chain uses TRBV28 with TRBJ1-5, with TRBD1 as a possible D gene (6 bases). Sequences were obtained from peripheral blood. The sequence was collected from a man in his 60s with acute or convalescent COVID-19. The CDR3 reads CASTPSTGSAGQPQHF. CDR3 DNA: TGTGCCAGCACCCCTTCCACAGGGTCGGCAGGGCAGCCCCAGCATTTT.